The present T cell receptor (beta chain) was sequenced within a study of cytomegalovirus exposure and HLA in healthy donors. Use of 60 Vbeta and 13 Jbeta primers characterized the PCR. Libraries were prepared by immunoSEQ multiplex PCR; TCRdb keeps only in-frame clonotypes and omits some of them. The table records 150,000 or so clones, about 68% of them present only once. The CDR3 length is 16 residues. Per the germline V gene, CDR1 is SEHNR and CDR2 is FQNEAQ (reference sequence). V dropped 5 bases and J dropped 0 bases, with 13 bases sitting between them. Regarding the study as a whole: There were some V segments, including TRBV6-2 and TRBV6-3, excluded as indistinguishable. TCR beta V- and J-gene trimming was later associated with a missense DCLRE1C variant.

This clone appeared many times. Its antigen is not identified. J is TRBJ1-4 and V is TRBV7-9, with D possibly TRBD1 on 6 matching bases. The sample comprised PBMCs. This receptor was taken from a man aged 25 to 45 in good health and CMV-seronegative. The CDR3: CASSLEGGSTNEKLFF. The CDR3 nucleotides read TGTGCCAGCAGCCTAGAGGGGGGGTCAACTAATGAAAAACTGTTTTTT.